The 19 T cell receptor beta chains presented below share a single source sample, sequenced in a study of tumor and adjacent non-tumor tissue in lung cancer. The library came from three nested PCR rounds adapted from ARM-PCR protocols. TCRdb recomputed calls from the multiplex PCR reads with MiXCR, one row per CDR3 protein. The table has approximately 90,000 distinct CDR3 sequences, roughly 70% seen once. RNA was extracted from bulk tissue without any cell sorting. The specimen sequenced was lung tumor tissue. The source is a man in his 60s with non-small cell lung cancer.

V gene TRBV5-6 combines with J gene TRBJ2-2; tentative D call: TRBD2 (6 bases). The CDR3 has 16 residues. The germline V gene encodes CDR1 SGHDT and CDR2 YYEEEE. V was cut by 4 bases and J by 13 bases, with 26 bases left in between. In DNA form, the CDR3 reads TGTGCCAGCAGCCTCACGGGGGTGCATGACACCGGGAGGCTGTTTTTT. Translated: CASSLTGVHDTGRLFF.

The sample holds a few counts of this clonotype. V and J are TRBV20-1 and TRBJ2-3; tentatively, D is TRBD1 (5 bases). CDR1 DFQATT and CDR2 SNEGSKA come from the germline V gene (reference sequence). V was clipped by 3 bases and J by 6 bases, with 16 bases between them. The CDR3 is made up of 14 amino acids. Here the CDR3 DNA reads TGCAGTGCTAGTAGGGGTCTGACGAGGGATACGCAGTATTTT. This encodes CSASRGLTRDTQYF.

The V and J genes are TRBV4-1 and TRBJ1-2; the D is unclear. The CDR3 loop spans 20 amino acids. V was clipped by 0 bases and J by 0 bases, with 23 bases between them. Germline CDR1 is MGHRA and CDR2 is YSYEKL. CDR3 in amino acids: CASSQESSIHRRSSNYGYTF. DNA for the CDR3: TGCGCCAGCAGCCAAGAGAGCTCCATCCACAGACGCTCCTCTAACTATGGCTACACCTTC.

Many counts were recorded for this clonotype. The CDR3 reads CAWSRLAGRQYF. The CDR3 region has the DNA TGTGCCTGGAGTCGGCTAGCGGGGAGGCAGTACTTC. J is TRBJ2-7 and V is TRBV30; 9 bases line up with TRBD2. The J segment lost 9 bases and the V segment lost 2 bases, leaving 5 bases of the junction unmatched. The CDR3 has 12 amino acids. Germline CDR1 reads GTSNPN; CDR2 reads SVGIG (reference sequence).

This clonotype was recorded many times. The chain couples TRBV6-5 to TRBJ1-4, with D hard to call. CDR3 size: 12 residues. Trimming took 6 bases from V and 8 from J, leaving 10 bases between them. Germline assignment: CDR1 MNHEY and CDR2 SVGAGI. CDR3 amino acids: CASRNEGEKLFF. The CDR3 coding sequence is TGTGCCAGCAGAAACGAAGGGGAAAAACTGTTTTTT.

This clonotype was found many times. The V call is TRBV6-5, the J call TRBJ2-3, with 7 nucleotides matching TRBD2. CDR3 size: 13 residues. CDR1 and CDR2 from the germline V gene are MNHEY and SVGAGI. Losses at the gene ends were 5 bases for V and 3 bases for J; bases not matched to a gene: 2. CDR3 protein: CASSTGGTDTQYF. CDR3 nucleotides: TGTGCCAGCAGTACGGGGGGTACAGATACGCAGTATTTT.

This clonotype was counted ten times or more. This rearrangement joins TRBV6-1 to TRBJ1-1; D is perhaps TRBD1 (5 bases). V was pared by 6 bases and J by 5 bases, with 16 bases between. The CDR3 loop spans 14 amino acids. CDR1 is MNHNS, CDR2 SASEGT, per germline. The DNA for the CDR3 is TGTGCCAGCAGGCCTCCCCGGGGGGTTACTGAAGCTTTCTTT. Amino acid sequence: CASRPPRGVTEAFF.

For this clonotype: The junction departs from the called germline gene at one end, perhaps through a read error. The J gene is TRBJ2-3, the V gene TRBV4-2; D might be TRBD1 (5 bases). The CDR3 consists of 15 residues. Germline values: CDR1 LGHNA, CDR2 YNFKEQ. The CDR3 spells CASSSTTVSIDTRYF. CDR3 sequence (DNA): TGTGCCAGCAGCTCCACGACAGTCAGCATAGATACGCGGTATTTT.

The chain joins TRBV5-6 to TRBJ2-3; a possible D gene is TRBD2 (5 bases). The CDR3 sequence is 14 residues long. V was clipped by 0 bases and J by 14 bases, with 19 bases between them. The germline gives CDR1 SGHDT, CDR2 YYEEEE. The CDR3 DNA is TGTGCCAGCAGCTTGGGAGGGTTGCGAGATACTCGGTATTTT. It encodes CASSLGGLRDTRYF. Using reference TRBV5-6 and TRBJ2-3 for the parts outside the CDR3, the full variable domain is DAGVTQSPTHLIKTRGQQVTLRCSPKSGHDTVSWYQQALGQGPQFIFQYYEEEERQRGNFPDRFSGHQFPNYSSELNVNALLLGDSALYLCASSLGGLRDTRYFGPGTRLTVL.

This clonotype was counted a single time. This may come from a read error, since a much larger clone is one base off. The V call is TRBV20-1, the J call TRBJ2-3; D is undetermined. The germline CDR1 and CDR2 sequences are DFQATT and SNEGSKA (reference sequence). The CDR3 has 15 amino acids. The CDR3 DNA sequence: TGCGGTGCTAGTTCCGCGGCCCTTAGCACAGATACGCAGTATTTT. Encoded protein: CGASSAALSTDTQYF.

The rearrangement links TRBV24-1 to TRBJ1-5, with D unresolved. The CDR3 covers 13 residues. V lost 7 bases to trimming and J lost 2 bases, with 8 bases between them. Germline V gene sequence: CDR1 KGHDR, CDR2 SFDVKD. Written as DNA, the CDR3 is TGTGCCACCAGCCGCGGGGGCAATCAGCCCCAGCATTTT. Its translation is CATSRGGNQPQHF.

A word on this clonotype: One end of the junction fails to match germline, which may point to a read error. The chain couples TRBV4-2 to TRBJ1-4, with no clear D. Germline-derived CDR1 and CDR2 are LGHNA and YNFKEQ. The CDR3 runs to 15 residues. The CDR3: CVSSRDGRGNEKLFF. The CDR3 DNA is TGTGTCAGCAGCCGAGATGGGCGTGGTAATGAAAAACTGTTTTTT.

The V call is TRBV20-1, the J call TRBJ2-7; TRBD1 agrees at 7 bases. The germline gives CDR1 DFQATT, CDR2 SNEGSKA (reference sequence). V was pared by 0 bases and J by 4 bases, with 0 bases of the junction left unmatched. The CDR3 is 12 residues long. In DNA, the CDR3 is TGCAGTGCTAGAGAACAGGGGTACGAGCAGTACTTC. It yields the protein CSAREQGYEQYF.

About this clonotype: One junction end does not reproduce the germline sequence, and a read error may be involved. The chain couples TRBV11-1 to TRBJ1-1; D unclear. This CDR3 has 14 amino acids. From germline, CDR1 is SGHAT and CDR2 FQDESV (reference sequence). The CDR3 reads CASILSAGETEVFF. The CDR3 bases are TGTGCTAGCATCTTATCGGCGGGCGAGACTGAAGTTTTCTTT.

A remark on this clonotype: The junction departs from the called germline gene at one end, perhaps through a read error. CDR3 amino acids: CAGSPGSWGQPQHF. CDR3 in DNA: TGTGCCGGCAGTCCCGGATCGTGGGGTCAGCCCCAGCATTTT. The rearrangement links TRBV12-3 or TRBV12-4 to TRBJ1-5; D ambiguous. CDR3 length equals 14 residues.

This clonotype was counted at least ten times. This chain connects TRBV14 to TRBJ1-4, with unresolved D. Trimming stripped 2 bases from V and 7 bases from J, with 8 bases between. Germline CDR1 is SGHDN and CDR2 is FVKESK. The CDR3 is 13 residues long. CDR3 amino acids: CASSQFVGEKLFF. CDR3 bases: TGTGCCAGCAGCCAATTTGTCGGTGAAAAACTGTTTTTT.

Details on this clonotype: The junction shows a germline mismatch at one end, possibly a read error. J is TRBJ2-1 and V is TRBV4-1, with D perhaps assigned TRBD1 or TRBD2 (5 bases each). Germline V CDR1 and CDR2: MGHRA, YSYEKL. This CDR3 has 15 amino acids. CDR3 sequence (DNA): TGCACCAGCAGCCAAGAGACAGAGGCGGGTAATGAGCAGTTCTTC. Amino acids: CTSSQETEAGNEQFF.

This clonotype was observed a single time. The chain has TRBV6-6 and TRBJ2-1; D not certain. The germline V gene has CDR1 MNHNY and CDR2 SVGAGI (reference sequence). CDR3 length equals 12 residues. The CDR3 nucleotides are TGTGCAAGTAGTTATCTAACAAATGAGCAGTTCTTC. It yields the protein CASSYLTNEQFF.

As regards this clonotype: A junction boundary mismatches the germline segment, possibly from a read error. The CDR3: CASSPGTSVSLANVQTF. CDR3 sequence (DNA): TGTGCCAGCAGTCCTGGGACTTCTGTCTCTCTGGCCAACGTCCAGACTTTC. This sequence joins TRBV12-3 or TRBV12-4 and TRBJ2-6; weak D call: TRBD2 (6 bases). CDR3 length equals 17 residues.